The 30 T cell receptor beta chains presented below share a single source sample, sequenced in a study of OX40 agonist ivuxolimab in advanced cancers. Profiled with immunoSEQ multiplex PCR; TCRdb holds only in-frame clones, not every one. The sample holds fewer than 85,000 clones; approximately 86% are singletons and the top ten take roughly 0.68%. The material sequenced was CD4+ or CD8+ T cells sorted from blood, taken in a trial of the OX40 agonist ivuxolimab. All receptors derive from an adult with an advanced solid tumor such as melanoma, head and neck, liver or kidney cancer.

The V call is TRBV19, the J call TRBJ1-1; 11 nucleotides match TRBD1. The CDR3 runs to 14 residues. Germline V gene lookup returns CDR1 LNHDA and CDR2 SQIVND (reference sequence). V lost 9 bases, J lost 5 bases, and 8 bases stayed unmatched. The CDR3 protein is CASTSGTGGTEAFF. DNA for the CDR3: TGTGCCAGCACATCCGGGACAGGGGGTACTGAAGCTTTCTTT.

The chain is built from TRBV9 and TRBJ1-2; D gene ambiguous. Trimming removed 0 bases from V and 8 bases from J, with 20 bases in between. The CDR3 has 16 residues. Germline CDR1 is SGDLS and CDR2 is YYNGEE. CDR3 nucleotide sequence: TGTGCCAGCAGCGTAGTGGTAGGATCCCCATCAGAAGGCTACACCTTC. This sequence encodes CASSVVVGSPSEGYTF.

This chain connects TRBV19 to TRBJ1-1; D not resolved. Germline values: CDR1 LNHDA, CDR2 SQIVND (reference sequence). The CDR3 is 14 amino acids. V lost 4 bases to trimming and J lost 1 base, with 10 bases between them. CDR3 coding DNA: TGTGCCAGTAGTAAGAACAGCCAGAACACTGAAGCTTTCTTT. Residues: CASSKNSQNTEAFF.

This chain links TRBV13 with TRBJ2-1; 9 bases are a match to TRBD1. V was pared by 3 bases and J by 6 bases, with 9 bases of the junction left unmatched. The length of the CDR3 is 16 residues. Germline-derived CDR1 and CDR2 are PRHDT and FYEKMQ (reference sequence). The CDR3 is CASSFPATGGRNEQFF. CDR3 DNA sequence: TGTGCCAGCAGCTTTCCAGCGACAGGGGGACGCAATGAGCAGTTCTTC.

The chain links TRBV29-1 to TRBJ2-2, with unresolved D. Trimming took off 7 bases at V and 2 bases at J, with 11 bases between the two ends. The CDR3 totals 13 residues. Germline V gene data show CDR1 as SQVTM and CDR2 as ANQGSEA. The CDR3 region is CSADILNTGELFF. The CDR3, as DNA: TGCAGCGCCGACATATTAAACACCGGGGAGCTGTTTTTT.

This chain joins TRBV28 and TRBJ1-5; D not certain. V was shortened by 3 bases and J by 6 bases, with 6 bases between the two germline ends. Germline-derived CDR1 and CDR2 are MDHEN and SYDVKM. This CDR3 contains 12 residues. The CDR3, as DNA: TGTGCCAGCAGTTTTGGGTTTCAGCCCCAGCATTTT. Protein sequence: CASSFGFQPQHF.

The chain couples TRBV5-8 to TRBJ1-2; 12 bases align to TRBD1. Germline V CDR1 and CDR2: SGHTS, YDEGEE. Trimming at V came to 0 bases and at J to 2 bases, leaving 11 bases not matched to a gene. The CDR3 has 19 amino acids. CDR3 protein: CASSLVSFPGQGANYGYTF. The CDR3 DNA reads TGTGCCAGCAGCTTGGTGAGCTTCCCGGGACAGGGGGCGAACTATGGCTACACCTTC.

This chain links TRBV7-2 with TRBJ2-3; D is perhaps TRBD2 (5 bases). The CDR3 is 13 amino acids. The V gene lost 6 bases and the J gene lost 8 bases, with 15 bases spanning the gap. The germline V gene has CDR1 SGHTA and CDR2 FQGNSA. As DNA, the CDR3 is TGTGCCAGCAGGCGAATAGCGTCCGGTACGCAGTATTTT. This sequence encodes CASRRIASGTQYF. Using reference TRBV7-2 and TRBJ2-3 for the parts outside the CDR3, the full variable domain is GAGVSQSPSNKVTEKGKDVELRCDPISGHTALYWYRQSLGQGLEFLIYFQGNSAPDKSGLPSDRFSAERTGGSVSTLTIQRTQQEDSAVYLCASRRIASGTQYFGPGTRLTVL.

The CDR3 nucleotides read TGCGCCAGCAGCTCGGTCGGAAACACCATATATTTT. Translated: CASSSVGNTIYF. The rearrangement uses TRBV5-1 and TRBJ1-3; D is undetermined. The V end lost 3 bases, the J end lost 4 bases, and 5 bases lay between the germline ends. CDR3 length: 12 residues. Germline V gene data show CDR1 as SGHRS and CDR2 as YFSETQ.

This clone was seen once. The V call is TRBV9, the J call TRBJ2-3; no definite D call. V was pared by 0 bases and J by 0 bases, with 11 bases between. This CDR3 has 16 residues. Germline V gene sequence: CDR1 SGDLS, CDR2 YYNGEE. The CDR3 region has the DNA TGTGCCAGCAGCGTAGGGTTAGGTTGGAGCACAGATACGCAGTATTTT. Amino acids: CASSVGLGWSTDTQYF.

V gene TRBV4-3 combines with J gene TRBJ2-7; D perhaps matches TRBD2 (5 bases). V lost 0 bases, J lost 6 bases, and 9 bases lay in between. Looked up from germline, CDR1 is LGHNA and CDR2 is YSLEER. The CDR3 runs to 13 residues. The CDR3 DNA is TGCGCCAGCAGCCAAGATCCCGGAGGCGAGCAGTACTTC. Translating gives CASSQDPGGEQYF.

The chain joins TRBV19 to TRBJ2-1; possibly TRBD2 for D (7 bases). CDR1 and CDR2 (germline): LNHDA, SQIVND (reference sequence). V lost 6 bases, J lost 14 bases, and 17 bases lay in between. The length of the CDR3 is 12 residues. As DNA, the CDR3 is TGTGCCAGTAGCCCCGCTGGGGGGGCAGAGTTCTTC. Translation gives CASSPAGGAEFF.

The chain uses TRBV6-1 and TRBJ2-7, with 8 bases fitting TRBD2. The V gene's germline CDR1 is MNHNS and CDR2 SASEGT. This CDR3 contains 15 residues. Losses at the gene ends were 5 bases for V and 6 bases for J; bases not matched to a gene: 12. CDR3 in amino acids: CASSPGGAGEVEQYF. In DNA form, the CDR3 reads TGTGCCAGCAGTCCGGGGGGGGCGGGAGAAGTCGAGCAGTACTTC.

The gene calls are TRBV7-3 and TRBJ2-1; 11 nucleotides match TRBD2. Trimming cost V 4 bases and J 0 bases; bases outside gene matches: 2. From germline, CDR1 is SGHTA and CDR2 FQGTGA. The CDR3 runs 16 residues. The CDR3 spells CASSSGTSGSYNEQFF. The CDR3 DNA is TGTGCCAGCAGCTCGGGGACTAGCGGCTCCTACAATGAGCAGTTCTTC.

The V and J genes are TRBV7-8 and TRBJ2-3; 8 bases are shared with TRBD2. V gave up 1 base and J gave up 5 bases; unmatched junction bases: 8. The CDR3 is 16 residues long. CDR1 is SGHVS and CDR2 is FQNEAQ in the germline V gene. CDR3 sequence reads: CASSLEGSGVGDTQYF. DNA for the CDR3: TGTGCCAGCAGCTTAGAGGGTAGCGGGGTGGGAGATACGCAGTATTTT.

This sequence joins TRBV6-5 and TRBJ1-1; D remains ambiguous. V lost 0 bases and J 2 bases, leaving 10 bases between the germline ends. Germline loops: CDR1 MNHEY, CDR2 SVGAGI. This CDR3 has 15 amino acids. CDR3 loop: CASSYSLGRNTEAFF. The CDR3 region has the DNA TGTGCCAGCAGTTACTCTCTGGGTAGAAACACTGAAGCTTTCTTT.

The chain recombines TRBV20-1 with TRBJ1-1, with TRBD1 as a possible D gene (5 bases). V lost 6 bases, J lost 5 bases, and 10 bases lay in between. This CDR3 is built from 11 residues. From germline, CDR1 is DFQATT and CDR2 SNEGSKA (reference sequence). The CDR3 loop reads CSAGGATEAFF. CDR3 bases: TGCAGTGCCGGAGGGGCTACTGAAGCTTTCTTT.

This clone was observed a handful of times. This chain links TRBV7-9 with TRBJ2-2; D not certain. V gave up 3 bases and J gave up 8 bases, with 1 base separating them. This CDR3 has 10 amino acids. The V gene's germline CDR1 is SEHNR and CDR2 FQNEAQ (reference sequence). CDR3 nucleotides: TGTGCCAGCAGCTTGGGGGAGCTGTTTTTT. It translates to CASSLGELFF.

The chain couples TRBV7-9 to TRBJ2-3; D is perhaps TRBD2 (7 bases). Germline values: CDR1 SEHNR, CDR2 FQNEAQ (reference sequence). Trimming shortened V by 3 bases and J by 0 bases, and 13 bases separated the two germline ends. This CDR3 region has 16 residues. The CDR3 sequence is CASSLTGGRSTDTQYF. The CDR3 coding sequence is TGTGCCAGCAGCTTGACGGGGGGCCGGAGCACAGATACGCAGTATTTT.

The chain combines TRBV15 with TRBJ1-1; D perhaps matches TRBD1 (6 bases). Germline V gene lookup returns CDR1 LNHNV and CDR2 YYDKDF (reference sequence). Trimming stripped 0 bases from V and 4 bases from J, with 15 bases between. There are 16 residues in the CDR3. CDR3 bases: TGTGCCACCAGCAGAGAGCTTGCAGGGGTTGGCACTGAAGCTTTCTTT. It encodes CATSRELAGVGTEAFF.

Here the CDR3 DNA reads TGTGCCAGCAGTGACCCGAGCACCGGGACTAGCGGGAGAGGCGTCTACGAGCAGTACTTC. Its protein is CASSDPSTGTSGRGVYEQYF. This chain connects TRBV2 to TRBJ2-7, with 14 bases lining up with TRBD2. CDR3 length equals 20 residues. J lost 3 bases, V lost 3 bases, and 16 bases had no gene match. CDR1 is SNHLY and CDR2 is FYNNEI in the germline V gene.

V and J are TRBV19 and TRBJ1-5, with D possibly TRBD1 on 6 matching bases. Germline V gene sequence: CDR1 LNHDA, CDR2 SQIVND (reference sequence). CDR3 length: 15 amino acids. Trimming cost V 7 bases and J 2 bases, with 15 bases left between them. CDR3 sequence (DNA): TGTGCCAGTACCTTGGGGGCAGGGCGCAATCAGCCCCAGCATTTT. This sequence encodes CASTLGAGRNQPQHF.

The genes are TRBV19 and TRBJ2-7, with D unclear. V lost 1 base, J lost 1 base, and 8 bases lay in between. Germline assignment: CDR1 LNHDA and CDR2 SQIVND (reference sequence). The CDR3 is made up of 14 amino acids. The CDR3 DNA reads TGTGCCAGTAGTATAGGTACCTTATCCTACGAGCAGTACTTC. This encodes CASSIGTLSYEQYF.

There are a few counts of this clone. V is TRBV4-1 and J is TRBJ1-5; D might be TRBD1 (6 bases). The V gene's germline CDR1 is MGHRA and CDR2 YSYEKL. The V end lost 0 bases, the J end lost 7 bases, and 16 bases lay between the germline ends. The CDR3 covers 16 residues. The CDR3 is CASSQDGGQGGQPQHF. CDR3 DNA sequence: TGCGCCAGCAGCCAAGATGGGGGGCAGGGCGGACAGCCCCAGCATTTT.

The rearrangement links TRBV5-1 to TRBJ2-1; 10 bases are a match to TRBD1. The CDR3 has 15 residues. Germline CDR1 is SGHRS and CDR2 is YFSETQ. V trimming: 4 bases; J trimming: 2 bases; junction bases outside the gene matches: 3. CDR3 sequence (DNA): TGCGCCAGCAGCACCGGGACAGGGGCCTACAATGAGCAGTTCTTC. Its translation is CASSTGTGAYNEQFF.

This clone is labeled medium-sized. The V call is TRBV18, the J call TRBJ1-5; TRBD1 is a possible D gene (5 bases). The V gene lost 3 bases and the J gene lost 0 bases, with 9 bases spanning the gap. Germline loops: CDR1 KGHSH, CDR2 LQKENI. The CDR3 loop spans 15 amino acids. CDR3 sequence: CASSPRGDSNQPQHF. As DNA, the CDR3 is TGTGCCAGCTCACCGAGGGGTGATAGCAATCAGCCCCAGCATTTT.

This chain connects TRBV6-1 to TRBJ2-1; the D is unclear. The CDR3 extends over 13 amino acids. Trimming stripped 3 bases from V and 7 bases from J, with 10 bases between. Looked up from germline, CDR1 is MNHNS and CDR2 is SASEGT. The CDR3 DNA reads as TGTGCCAGCAGTGACAACCGCGGTAATGAGCAGTTCTTC. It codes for CASSDNRGNEQFF.

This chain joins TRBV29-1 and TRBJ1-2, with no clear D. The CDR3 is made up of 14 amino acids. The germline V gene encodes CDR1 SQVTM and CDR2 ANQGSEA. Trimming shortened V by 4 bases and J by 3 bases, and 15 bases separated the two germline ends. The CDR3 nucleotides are TGCAGCGTTGTCCCCCACCTTAGGGACTATGGCTACACCTTC. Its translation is CSVVPHLRDYGYTF.

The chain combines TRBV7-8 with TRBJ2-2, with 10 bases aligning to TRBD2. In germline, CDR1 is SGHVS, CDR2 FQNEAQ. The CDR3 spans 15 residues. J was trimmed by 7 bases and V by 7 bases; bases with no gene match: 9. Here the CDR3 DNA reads TGTGCCAGCACCCCCAAAGTAGCGGGAGGCGGGGAGCTGTTTTTT. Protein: CASTPKVAGGGELFF.

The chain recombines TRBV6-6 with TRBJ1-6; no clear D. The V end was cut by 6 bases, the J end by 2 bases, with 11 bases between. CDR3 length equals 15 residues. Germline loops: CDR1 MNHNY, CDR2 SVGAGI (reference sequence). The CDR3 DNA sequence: TGTGCCAGCAGCCTCCAGTGGACCTATAATTCACCCCTCCACTTT. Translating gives CASSLQWTYNSPLHF.